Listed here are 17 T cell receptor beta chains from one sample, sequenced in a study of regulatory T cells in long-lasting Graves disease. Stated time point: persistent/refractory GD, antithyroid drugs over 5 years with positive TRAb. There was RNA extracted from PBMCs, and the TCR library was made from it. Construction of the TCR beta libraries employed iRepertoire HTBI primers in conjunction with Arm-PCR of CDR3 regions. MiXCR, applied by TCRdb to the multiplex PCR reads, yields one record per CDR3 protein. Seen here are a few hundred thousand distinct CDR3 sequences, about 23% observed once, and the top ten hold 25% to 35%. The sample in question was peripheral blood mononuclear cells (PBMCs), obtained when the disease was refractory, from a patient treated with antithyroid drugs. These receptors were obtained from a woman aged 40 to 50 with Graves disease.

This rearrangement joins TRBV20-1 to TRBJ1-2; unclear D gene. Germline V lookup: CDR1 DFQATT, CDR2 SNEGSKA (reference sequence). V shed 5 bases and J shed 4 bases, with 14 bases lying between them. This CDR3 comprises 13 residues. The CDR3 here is CSARGDGPYGYTF. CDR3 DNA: TGCAGTGCTCGAGGAGACGGACCCTATGGCTACACCTTC.

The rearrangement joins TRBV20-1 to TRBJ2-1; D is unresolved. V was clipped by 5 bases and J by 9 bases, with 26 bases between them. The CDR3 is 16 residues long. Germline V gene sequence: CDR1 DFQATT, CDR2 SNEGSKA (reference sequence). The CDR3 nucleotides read TGCAGTGCTGAAACGATTGCGCTCCTCGGTCCAAGTGAGCAGTTCTTC. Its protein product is CSAETIALLGPSEQFF.

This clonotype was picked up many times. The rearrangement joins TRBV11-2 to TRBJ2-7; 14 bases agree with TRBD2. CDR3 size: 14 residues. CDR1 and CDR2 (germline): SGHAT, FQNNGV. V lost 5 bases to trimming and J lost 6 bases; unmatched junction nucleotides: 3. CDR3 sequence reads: CASSRTSGRFEQYF. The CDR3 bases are TGTGCCAGCAGCCGGACTAGCGGGAGGTTCGAGCAGTACTTC.

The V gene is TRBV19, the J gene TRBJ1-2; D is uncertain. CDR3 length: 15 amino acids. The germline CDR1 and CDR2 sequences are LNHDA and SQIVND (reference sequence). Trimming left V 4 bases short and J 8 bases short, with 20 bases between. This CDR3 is CASSTRSYKLKGYTF. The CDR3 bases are TGTGCCAGTAGTACTCGAAGCTACAAATTGAAAGGCTACACCTTC.

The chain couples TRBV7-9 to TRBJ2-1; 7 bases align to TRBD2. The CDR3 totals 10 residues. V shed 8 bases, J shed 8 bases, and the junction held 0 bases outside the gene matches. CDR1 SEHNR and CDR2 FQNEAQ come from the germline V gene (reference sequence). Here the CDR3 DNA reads TGTGCCAGCCGGGAGGATGAGCAGTTCTTC. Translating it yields CASREDEQFF.

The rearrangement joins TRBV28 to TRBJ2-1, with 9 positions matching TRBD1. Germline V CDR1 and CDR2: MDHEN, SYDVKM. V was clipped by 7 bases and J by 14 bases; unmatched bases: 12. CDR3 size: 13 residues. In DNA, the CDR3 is TGTGCCAGCACCCTCACCCCGGGACAGGGAGAGTTCTTC. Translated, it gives CASTLTPGQGEFF. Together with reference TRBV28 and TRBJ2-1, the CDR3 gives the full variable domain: DVKVTQSSRYLVKRTGEKVFLECVQDMDHENMFWYRQDPGLGLRLIYFSYDVKMKEKGDIPEGYSVSREKKERFSLILESASTNQTSMYLCASTLTPGQGEFFGPGTRLTVL.

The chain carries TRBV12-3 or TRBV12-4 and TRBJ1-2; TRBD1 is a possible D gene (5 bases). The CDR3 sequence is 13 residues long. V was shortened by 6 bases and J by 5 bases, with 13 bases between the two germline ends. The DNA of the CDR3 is TGTGCCAGCAGATCAGGGTCCGTATATGGCTACACCTTC. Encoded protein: CASRSGSVYGYTF.

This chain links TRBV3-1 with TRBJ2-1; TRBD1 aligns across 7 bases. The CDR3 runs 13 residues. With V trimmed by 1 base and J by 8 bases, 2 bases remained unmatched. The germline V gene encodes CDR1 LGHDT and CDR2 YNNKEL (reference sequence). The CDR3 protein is CASSQGQGDEQFF. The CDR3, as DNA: TGTGCCAGCAGCCAAGGACAGGGCGATGAGCAGTTCTTC.

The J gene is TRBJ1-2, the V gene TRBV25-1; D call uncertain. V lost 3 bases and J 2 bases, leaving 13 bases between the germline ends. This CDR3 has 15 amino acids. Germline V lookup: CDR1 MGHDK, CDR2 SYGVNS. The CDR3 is CASSDEARSNYGYTF. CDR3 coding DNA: TGTGCCAGCAGTGACGAAGCCAGGAGCAACTATGGCTACACCTTC.

CDR3 DNA sequence: TGTGCCAGCTCGACTAGCGGGAGGGCTGGGGATGAGCAGTTCTTC. Amino acid sequence: CASSTSGRAGDEQFF. The genes are TRBV27 and TRBJ2-1; 14 positions agree with TRBD2. CDR1 and CDR2 (germline): MNHEY, SMNVEV (reference sequence). The V and J ends lost 8 bases and 8 bases, in that order; junction bases with no gene match: 8. This CDR3 region has 15 residues.

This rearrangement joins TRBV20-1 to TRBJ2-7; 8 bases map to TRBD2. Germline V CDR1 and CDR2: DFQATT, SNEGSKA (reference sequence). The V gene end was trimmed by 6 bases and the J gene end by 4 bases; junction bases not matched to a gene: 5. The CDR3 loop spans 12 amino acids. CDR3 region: CSALAGPYEQYF. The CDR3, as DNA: TGCAGTGCCTTAGCGGGACCATACGAGCAGTACTTC.

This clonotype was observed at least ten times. The CDR3 is CASSMAGQGNSPLHF. As DNA, the CDR3 is TGTGCCAGTAGTATGGCCGGACAGGGGAATTCACCCCTCCACTTT. The chain has TRBV19 and TRBJ1-6, with 9 nucleotides matching TRBD1. V trimming: 3 bases; J trimming: 7 bases; junction bases outside the gene matches: 4. The CDR3 is 15 residues long. The germline V gene has CDR1 LNHDA and CDR2 SQIVND (reference sequence).

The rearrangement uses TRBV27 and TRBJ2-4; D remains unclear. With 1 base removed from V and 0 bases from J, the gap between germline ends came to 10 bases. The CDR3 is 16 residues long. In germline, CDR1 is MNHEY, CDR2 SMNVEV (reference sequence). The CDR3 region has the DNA TGTGCCAGCAGTTTATATAGGGCATTAGCCAAAAACATTCAGTACTTC. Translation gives CASSLYRALAKNIQYF.

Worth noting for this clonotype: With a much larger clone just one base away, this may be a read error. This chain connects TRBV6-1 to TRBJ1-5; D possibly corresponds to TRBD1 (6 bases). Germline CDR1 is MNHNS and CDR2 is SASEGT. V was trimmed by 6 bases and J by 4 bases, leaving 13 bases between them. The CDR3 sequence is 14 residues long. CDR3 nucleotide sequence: TGTGCCAGCAGCCCCGACAGGCCGAATCAGCCCCAGCATTTT. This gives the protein CASSPDRPNQPQHF.

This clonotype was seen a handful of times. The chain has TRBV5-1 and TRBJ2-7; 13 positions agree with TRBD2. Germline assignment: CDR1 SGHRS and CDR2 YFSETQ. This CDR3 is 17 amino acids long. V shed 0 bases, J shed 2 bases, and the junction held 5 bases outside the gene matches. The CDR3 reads CASSLARTSGSTYEQYF. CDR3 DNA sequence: TGCGCCAGCAGCTTGGCCCGGACTAGCGGGAGTACCTACGAGCAGTACTTC. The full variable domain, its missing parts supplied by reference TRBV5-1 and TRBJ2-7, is KAGVTQTPRYLIKTRGQQVTLSCSPISGHRSVSWYQQTPGQGLQFLFEYFSETQRNKGNFPGRFSGRQFSNSRSEMNVSTLELGDSALYLCASSLARTSGSTYEQYFGPGTRLTVT.

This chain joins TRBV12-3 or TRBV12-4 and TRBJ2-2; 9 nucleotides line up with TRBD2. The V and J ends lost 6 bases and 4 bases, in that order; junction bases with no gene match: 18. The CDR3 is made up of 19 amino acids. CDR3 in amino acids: CASSHGGGWLAGRTGELFF. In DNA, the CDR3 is TGTGCCAGCAGCCATGGGGGCGGGTGGCTAGCGGGACGCACCGGGGAGCTGTTTTTT.

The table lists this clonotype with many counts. CDR3 sequence reads: CASSSSPSPNNSPLHF. DNA for the CDR3: TGTGCCAGCAGTTCATCCCCCAGCCCTAATAATTCACCCCTCCACTTT. The genes are TRBV6-5 and TRBJ1-6; D uncertain. CDR3 length: 16 residues. With 4 bases removed from V and 5 bases from J, the gap between germline ends came to 15 bases. Germline-derived CDR1 and CDR2 are MNHEY and SVGAGI.